The rows below give T cell receptor beta chains drawn from one sample of a study of cytomegalovirus exposure and HLA in healthy donors. Sequencing used immunoSEQ multiplex PCR; TCRdb keeps in-frame clones, though not all of them. Here the sample spans about 140,000 clones, about 79% being singletons. The sample was PBMCs. The receptor source for this set is a woman between 25 and 40 years old in good health and CMV-seronegative. CDR3s include the opening cysteine and the closing phenylalanine or tryptophan. The order of the fields is V gene, D gene, CDR3 length, CDR3 protein. The D gene is left open where the match is weak.

TRBV2 | NA | 13 | CASGEIRNEKLFF
TRBV5-4 | NA | 13 | CASSLAGDYGYTF
TRBV6-5 | NA | 15 | CASSSVGGRESGYTF
TRBV30 | NA | 12 | CAWSQAGAKNFF
TRBV2 | NA | 16 | CASSSLDRATNEKLFF
TRBV29-1 | TRBD2 | 12 | CSGRRGGYEQYF
TRBV5-1 | TRBD1 | 15 | CASSLGTGGSGGYTF
TRBV27 | TRBD1 | 16 | CASSRGTGGLGYGYTF
TRBV11-2 | NA | 15 | CASSLDRGLNTEAFF
TRBV6-1 | NA | 12 | CASSTSSYEQYF